This T cell receptor (beta chain) was recorded in a study of T cell changes during pregnancy in multiple sclerosis. Method: immunoSEQ multiplex PCR; TCRdb's copy keeps in-frame clones and lacks some. The sample shows tens of thousands of clones, 85% to 95% of them seen only once. CDR1 is SGHDT and CDR2 is YYEEEE in the germline V gene. CDR3 length: 15 residues. Trimming took 4 bases from V and 6 from J; bases not matched to a gene: 9. This clonotype was sampled from a female donor with multiple sclerosis, enrolled in a pregnancy study. Material: CD4+ T cells from peripheral blood mononuclear cells, obtained in the third trimester of pregnancy. The chain links TRBV5-6 to TRBJ1-1, with 10 bases fitting TRBD1. The CDR3: CASSLTGTGESEAFF. The CDR3 region has the DNA TGTGCCAGCAGCCTGACCGGGACAGGGGAGTCTGAAGCTTTCTTT.